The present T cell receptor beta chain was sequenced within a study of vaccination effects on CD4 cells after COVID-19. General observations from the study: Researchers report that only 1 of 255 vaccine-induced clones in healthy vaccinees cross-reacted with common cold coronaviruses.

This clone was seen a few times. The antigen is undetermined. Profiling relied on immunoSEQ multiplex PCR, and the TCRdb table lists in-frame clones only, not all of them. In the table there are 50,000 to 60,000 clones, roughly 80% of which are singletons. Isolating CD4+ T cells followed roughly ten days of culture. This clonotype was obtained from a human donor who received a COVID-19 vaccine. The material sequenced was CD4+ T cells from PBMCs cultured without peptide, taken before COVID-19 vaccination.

The CDR3 region has the DNA TGTGCCAGCAGTTACTTGGGTTATCAGCCCCAGCATTTT. This codes for CASSYLGYQPQHF. V and J are TRBV6-2 or TRBV6-3 and TRBJ1-5, with D hard to call. The CDR3 is made up of 13 amino acids. The V end lost 1 base, the J end lost 5 bases, and 6 bases lay between the germline ends. Germline V gene sequence: CDR1 MNHEY, CDR2 SVGEGT.